Following are 8 T cell receptor beta chains from one sample sequenced in a study of cytomegalovirus exposure and HLA in healthy donors. The PCR had 60 Vbeta and 13 Jbeta primers. The protocol was immunoSEQ multiplex PCR, while the TCRdb copy is restricted to in-frame clones and leaves out a portion. This sample yields 140,000 to 150,000 clones, of which 80% to 90% are seen a single time; roughly 4.3% belongs to the top ten. The sequenced sample was PBMCs. Receptor source: a woman between 40 and 55 years old in good health and CMV-seropositive.

This chain connects TRBV20-1 to TRBJ2-2; no firm D call. This CDR3 contains 11 residues. Germline CDR1 DFQATT, CDR2 SNEGSKA (reference sequence). The V end lost 4 bases, the J end lost 4 bases, and 4 bases lay between the germline ends. The CDR3 region has the DNA TGCAGTGCTATACTCACCGGGGAGCTGTTTTTT. Translation: CSAILTGELFF.

The chain couples TRBV5-6 to TRBJ2-7, with TRBD1 identical over 9 bases. Losses at the gene ends were 4 bases for V and 6 bases for J; bases not matched to a gene: 8. Per germline, CDR1 SGHDT and CDR2 YYEEEE. The CDR3 runs 14 residues. The CDR3 sequence: CASSRDRGFGEQYF. DNA of the CDR3: TGTGCCAGCAGCCGAGACAGGGGGTTTGGCGAGCAGTACTTC.

This clone occurred a few times. The rearrangement uses TRBV5-4 and TRBJ1-1; the match to TRBD1 covers 8 bases. The germline CDR1 and CDR2 sequences are SGHNT and YYREEE (reference sequence). The ends lost 4 bases at V and 0 bases at J; junction bases unmatched: 2. The CDR3 is 14 residues long. CDR3 nucleotide sequence: TGTGCCAGCAGCATACAGGGGGTGAACACTGAAGCTTTCTTT. It codes for CASSIQGVNTEAFF.

This clone occurred a few times. This rearrangement joins TRBV4-3 to TRBJ2-2; 10 bases map to TRBD1. The V and J ends lost 4 bases and 4 bases, in that order; junction bases with no gene match: 0. The CDR3 has 14 residues. Germline V gene data show CDR1 as LGHNA and CDR2 as YSLEER. CDR3: CASSRDRGTGELFF. CDR3 nucleotides: TGCGCCAGCAGCCGGGACAGGGGCACCGGGGAGCTGTTTTTT.

The chain combines TRBV5-4 with TRBJ1-2; TRBD1 aligns across 7 bases. Trimming cost V 4 bases and J 3 bases; bases outside gene matches: 12. This CDR3 is 16 amino acids long. CDR1 is SGHNT, CDR2 YYREEE, per germline (reference sequence). The CDR3 region has the DNA TGTGCCAGCAGCGCGACCAGACAGGGAGCTGACTATGGCTACACCTTC. Translated: CASSATRQGADYGYTF.

Worth noting for this clone: This sample also contains other DNA sequences that code for the same CDR3. The rearrangement joins TRBV15 to TRBJ2-7; TRBD2 agrees at 12 bases. V was pared by 1 base and J by 0 bases, with 4 bases of the junction left unmatched. The CDR3 spans 17 residues. Germline V gene lookup returns CDR1 LNHNV and CDR2 YYDKDF (reference sequence). The DNA for the CDR3 is TGTGCCACCAGCAGAGGAGGACTAGCGGGACCCTCCTACGAGCAGTACTTC. This translates into CATSRGGLAGPSYEQYF.

The chain carries TRBV27 and TRBJ1-2, with 10 bases matching TRBD1. The V gene end was trimmed by 0 bases and the J gene end by 10 bases; junction bases not matched to a gene: 2. The germline CDR1 and CDR2 sequences are MNHEY and SMNVEV (reference sequence). The CDR3 sequence is 13 residues long. The CDR3 region is CASSLSGTGVYTF. CDR3 DNA: TGTGCCAGCAGTTTATCCGGGACAGGGGTCTACACCTTC.

The rearrangement joins TRBV4-1 to TRBJ1-2, with 9 bases lining up with TRBD1. Germline V gene sequence: CDR1 MGHRA, CDR2 YSYEKL. With V trimmed by 0 bases and J by 4 bases, 9 bases remained unmatched. The CDR3 has 17 amino acids. CDR3 in DNA: TGCGCCAGCAGCCAAGAGCTTAGTACAGGGGGCCTCTATGGCTACACCTTC. Amino acid sequence: CASSQELSTGGLYGYTF.